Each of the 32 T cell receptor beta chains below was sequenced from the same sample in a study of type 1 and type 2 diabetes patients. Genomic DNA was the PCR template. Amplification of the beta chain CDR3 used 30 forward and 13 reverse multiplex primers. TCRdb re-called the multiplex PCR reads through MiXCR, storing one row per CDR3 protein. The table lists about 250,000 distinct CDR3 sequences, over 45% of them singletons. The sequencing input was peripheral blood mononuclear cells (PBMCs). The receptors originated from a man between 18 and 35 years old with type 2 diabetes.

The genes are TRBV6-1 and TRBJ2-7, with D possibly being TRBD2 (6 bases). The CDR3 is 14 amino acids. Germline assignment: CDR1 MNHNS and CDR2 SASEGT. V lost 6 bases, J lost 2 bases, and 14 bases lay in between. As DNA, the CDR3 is TGTGCCAGCAGGTTGGCGGGATCTACCTACGAGCAGTACTTC. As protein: CASRLAGSTYEQYF.

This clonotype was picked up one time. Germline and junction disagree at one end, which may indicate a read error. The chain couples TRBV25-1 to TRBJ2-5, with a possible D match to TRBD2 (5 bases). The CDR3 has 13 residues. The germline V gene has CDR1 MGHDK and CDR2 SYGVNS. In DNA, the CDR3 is TGCGCCAGCAGCGGACGTTTTTCCGAGACCCAGTACTTC. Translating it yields CASSGRFSETQYF.

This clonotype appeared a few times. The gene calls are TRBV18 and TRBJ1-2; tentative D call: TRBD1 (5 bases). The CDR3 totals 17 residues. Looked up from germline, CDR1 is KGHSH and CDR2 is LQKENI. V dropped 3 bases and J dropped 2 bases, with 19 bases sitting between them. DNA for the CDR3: TGTGCCAGCTCACCGAGGACACCCTCCCGAGGCAACTATGGCTACACCTTC. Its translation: CASSPRTPSRGNYGYTF.

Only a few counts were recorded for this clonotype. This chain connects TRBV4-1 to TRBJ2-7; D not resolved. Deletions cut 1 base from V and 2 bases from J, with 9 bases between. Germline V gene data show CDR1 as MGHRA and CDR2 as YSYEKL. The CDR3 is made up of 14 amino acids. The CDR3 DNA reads TGCGCCAGCAGCCAAGTAGGGCAAACCTACGAGCAGTACTTC. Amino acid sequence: CASSQVGQTYEQYF.

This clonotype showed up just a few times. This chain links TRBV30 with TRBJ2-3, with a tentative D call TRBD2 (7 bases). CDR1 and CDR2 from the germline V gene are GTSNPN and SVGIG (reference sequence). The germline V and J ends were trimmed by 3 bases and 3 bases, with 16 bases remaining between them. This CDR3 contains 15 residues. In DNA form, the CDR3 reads TGTGCCTGGAGGGGGTTTGGGAGGGGGACAGATACGCAGTATTTT. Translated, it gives CAWRGFGRGTDTQYF.

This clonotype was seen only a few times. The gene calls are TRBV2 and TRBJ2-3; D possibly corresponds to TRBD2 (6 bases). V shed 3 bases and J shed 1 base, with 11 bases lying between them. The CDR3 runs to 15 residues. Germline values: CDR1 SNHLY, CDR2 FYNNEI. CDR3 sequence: CASSERDHRTDTQYF. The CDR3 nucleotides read TGTGCCAGCAGTGAGCGGGACCACCGCACAGATACGCAGTATTTT. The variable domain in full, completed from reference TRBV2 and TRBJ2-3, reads EPEVTQTPSHQVTQMGQEVILRCVPISNHLYFYWYRQILGQKVEFLVSFYNNEISEKSEIFDDQFSVERPDGSNFTLKIRSTKLEDSAMYFCASSERDHRTDTQYFGPGTRLTVL.

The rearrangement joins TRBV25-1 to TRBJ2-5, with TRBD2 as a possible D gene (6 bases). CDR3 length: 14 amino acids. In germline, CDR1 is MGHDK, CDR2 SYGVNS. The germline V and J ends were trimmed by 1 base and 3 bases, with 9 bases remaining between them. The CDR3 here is CASSELEGKETQYF. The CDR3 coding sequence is TGTGCCAGCAGTGAATTGGAGGGGAAAGAGACCCAGTACTTC.

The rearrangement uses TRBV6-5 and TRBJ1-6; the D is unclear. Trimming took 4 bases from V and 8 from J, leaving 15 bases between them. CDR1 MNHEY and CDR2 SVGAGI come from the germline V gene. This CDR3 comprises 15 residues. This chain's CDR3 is CASSSDGRKDSPLHF. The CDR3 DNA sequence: TGTGCCAGCAGTTCCGACGGGAGAAAGGATTCACCCCTCCACTTT.

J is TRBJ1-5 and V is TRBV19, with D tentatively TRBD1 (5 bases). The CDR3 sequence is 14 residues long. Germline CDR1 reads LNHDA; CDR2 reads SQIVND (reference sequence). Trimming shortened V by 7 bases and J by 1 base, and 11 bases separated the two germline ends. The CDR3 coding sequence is TGTGCCAGTACGGAATGGGGGAGCAATCAGCCCCAGCATTTT. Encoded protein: CASTEWGSNQPQHF.

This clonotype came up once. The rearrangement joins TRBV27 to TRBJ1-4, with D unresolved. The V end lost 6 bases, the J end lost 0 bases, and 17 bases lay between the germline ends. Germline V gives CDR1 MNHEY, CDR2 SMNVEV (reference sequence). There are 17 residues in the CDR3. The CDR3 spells CASRPTATSATNEKLFF. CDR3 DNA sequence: TGTGCCAGCAGGCCTACAGCTACCTCCGCAACTAATGAAAAACTGTTTTTT. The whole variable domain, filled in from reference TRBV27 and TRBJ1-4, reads EAQVTQNPRYLITVTGKKLTVTCSQNMNHEYMSWYRQDPGLGLRQIYYSMNVEVTDKGDVPEGYKVSRKEKRNFPLILESPSPNQTSLYFCASRPTATSATNEKLFFGSGTQLSVL.

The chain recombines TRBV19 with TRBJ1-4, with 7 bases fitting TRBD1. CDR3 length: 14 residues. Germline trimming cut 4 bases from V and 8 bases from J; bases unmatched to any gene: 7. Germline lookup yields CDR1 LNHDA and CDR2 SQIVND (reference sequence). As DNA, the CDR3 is TGTGCCAGTAGTAGCGACAGGGTAGGGGAAAAACTGTTTTTT. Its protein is CASSSDRVGEKLFF.

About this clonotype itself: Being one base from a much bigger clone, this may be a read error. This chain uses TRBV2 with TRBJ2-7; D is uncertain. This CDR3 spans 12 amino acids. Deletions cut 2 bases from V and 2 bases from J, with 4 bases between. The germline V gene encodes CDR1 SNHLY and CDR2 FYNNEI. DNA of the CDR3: TGTGCCAGCAGTGAACGGCCCTACGAGCAGTACTTC. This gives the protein CASSERPYEQYF. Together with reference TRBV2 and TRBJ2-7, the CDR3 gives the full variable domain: EPEVTQTPSHQVTQMGQEVILRCVPISNHLYFYWYRQILGQKVEFLVSFYNNEISEKSEIFDDQFSVERPDGSNFTLKIRSTKLEDSAMYFCASSERPYEQYFGPGTRLTVT.

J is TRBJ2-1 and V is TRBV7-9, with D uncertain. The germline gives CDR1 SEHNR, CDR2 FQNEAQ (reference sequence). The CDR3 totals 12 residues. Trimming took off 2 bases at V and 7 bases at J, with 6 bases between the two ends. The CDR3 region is CASSLPSNEQFF. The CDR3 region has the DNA TGTGCCAGCAGCTTACCTTCTAATGAGCAGTTCTTC.

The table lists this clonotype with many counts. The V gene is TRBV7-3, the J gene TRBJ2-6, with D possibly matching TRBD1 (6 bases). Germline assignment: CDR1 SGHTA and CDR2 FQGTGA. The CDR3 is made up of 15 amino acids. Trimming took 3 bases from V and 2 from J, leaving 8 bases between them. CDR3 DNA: TGTGCCAGCAGCTTGGACAGACCTGGGGCCAACGTCCTGACTTTC. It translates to CASSLDRPGANVLTF.

As DNA, the CDR3 is TGTGCCAGTAGTTCCGGGACAGCGAAAGAGACCCAGTACTTC. Translation: CASSSGTAKETQYF. The rearrangement links TRBV19 to TRBJ2-5; 7 bases are shared with TRBD1. Germline V CDR1 and CDR2: LNHDA, SQIVND (reference sequence). V dropped 5 bases and J dropped 3; count of bases not matched to a gene: 6. The CDR3 contains 14 residues.

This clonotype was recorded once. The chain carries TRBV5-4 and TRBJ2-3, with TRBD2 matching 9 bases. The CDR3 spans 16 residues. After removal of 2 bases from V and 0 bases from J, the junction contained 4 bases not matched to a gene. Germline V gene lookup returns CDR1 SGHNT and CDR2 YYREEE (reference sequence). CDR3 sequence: CASSFGLAGSTDTQYF. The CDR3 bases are TGTGCCAGCAGCTTTGGCCTAGCGGGGAGCACAGATACGCAGTATTTT.

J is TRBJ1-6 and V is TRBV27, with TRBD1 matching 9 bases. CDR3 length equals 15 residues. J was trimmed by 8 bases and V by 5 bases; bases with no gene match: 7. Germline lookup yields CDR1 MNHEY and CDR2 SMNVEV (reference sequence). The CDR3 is CASSLEQGADSPLHF. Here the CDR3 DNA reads TGTGCCAGCAGTCTAGAACAGGGGGCGGATTCACCCCTCCACTTT.

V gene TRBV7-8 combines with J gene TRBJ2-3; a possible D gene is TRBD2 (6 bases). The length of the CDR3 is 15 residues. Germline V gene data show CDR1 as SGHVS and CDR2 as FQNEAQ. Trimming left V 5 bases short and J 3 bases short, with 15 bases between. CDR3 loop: CASSPRRVGTDTQYF. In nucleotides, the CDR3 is TGTGCCAGCAGCCCCCGGAGGGTCGGGACAGATACGCAGTATTTT.

CDR3 in amino acids: CASTSSGQGISYGYTF. The CDR3 coding sequence is TGTGCCAGCACCTCGAGTGGACAGGGGATATCCTATGGCTACACCTTC. This chain joins TRBV14 and TRBJ1-2, with 9 bases fitting TRBD1. V was clipped by 7 bases and J by 4 bases; unmatched bases: 13. The CDR3 contains 16 residues. From germline, CDR1 is SGHDN and CDR2 FVKESK.

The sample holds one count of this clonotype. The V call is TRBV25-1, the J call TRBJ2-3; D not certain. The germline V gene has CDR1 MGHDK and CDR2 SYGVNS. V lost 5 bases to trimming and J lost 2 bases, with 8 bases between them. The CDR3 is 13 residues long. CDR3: CASSSGNTDTQYF. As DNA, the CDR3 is TGTGCCAGCAGTTCCGGAAACACAGATACGCAGTATTTT.

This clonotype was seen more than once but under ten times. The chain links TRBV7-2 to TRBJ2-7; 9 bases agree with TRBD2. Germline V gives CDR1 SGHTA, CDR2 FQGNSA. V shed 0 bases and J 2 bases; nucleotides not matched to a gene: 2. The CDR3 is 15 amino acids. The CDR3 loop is CASSLAPSGTYEQYF. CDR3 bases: TGTGCCAGCAGCTTAGCGCCTAGCGGGACCTACGAGCAGTACTTC.

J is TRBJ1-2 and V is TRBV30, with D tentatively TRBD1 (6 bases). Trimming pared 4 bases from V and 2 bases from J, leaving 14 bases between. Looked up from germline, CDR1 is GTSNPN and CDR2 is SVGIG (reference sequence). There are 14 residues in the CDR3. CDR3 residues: CAWTRQVTNYGYTF. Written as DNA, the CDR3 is TGTGCCTGGACTCGACAGGTAACCAACTATGGCTACACCTTC.

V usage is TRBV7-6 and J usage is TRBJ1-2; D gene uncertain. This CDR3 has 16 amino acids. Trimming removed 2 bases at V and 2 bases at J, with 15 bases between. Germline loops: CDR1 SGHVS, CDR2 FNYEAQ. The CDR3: CASSLNGLGSNYGYTF. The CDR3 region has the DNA TGTGCCAGCAGCTTAAACGGGTTAGGGTCGAACTATGGCTACACCTTC.

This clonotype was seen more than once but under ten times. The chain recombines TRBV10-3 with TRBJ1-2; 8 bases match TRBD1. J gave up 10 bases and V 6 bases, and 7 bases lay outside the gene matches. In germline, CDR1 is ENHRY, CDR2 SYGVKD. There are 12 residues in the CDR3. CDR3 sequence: CAISSGQEVYTF. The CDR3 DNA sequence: TGTGCCATCAGCTCGGGACAGGAGGTCTACACCTTC.

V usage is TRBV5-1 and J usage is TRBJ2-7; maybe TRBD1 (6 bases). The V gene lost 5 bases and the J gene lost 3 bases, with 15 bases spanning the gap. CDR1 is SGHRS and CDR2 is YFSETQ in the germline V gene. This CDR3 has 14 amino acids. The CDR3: CASRPRQEYYEQYF. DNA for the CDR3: TGCGCCAGCAGACCGAGACAGGAGTACTACGAGCAGTACTTC.

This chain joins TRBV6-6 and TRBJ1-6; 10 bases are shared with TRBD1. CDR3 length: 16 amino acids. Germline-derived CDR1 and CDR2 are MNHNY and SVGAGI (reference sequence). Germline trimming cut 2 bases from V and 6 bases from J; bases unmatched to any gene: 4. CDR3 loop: CASSYRRQGANSPLHF. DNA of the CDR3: TGTGCCAGCAGTTACCGGCGACAGGGGGCTAATTCACCCCTCCACTTT.

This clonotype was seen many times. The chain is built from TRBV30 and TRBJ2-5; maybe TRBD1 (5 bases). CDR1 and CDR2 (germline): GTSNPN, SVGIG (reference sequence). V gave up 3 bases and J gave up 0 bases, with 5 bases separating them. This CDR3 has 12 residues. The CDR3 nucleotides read TGTGCCTGGAGGACAGACCAAGAGACCCAGTACTTC. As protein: CAWRTDQETQYF.

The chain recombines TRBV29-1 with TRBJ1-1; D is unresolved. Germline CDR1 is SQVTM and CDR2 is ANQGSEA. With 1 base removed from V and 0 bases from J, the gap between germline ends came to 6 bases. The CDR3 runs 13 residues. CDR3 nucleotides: TGCAGCGTTGAAGCTCCATTGAACACTGAAGCTTTCTTT. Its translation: CSVEAPLNTEAFF.

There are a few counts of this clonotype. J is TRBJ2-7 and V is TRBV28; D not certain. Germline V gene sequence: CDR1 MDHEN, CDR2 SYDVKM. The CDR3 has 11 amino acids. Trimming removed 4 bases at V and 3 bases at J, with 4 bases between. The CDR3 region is CASSYDYEQYF. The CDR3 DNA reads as TGTGCCAGCAGTTATGACTACGAGCAGTACTTC.

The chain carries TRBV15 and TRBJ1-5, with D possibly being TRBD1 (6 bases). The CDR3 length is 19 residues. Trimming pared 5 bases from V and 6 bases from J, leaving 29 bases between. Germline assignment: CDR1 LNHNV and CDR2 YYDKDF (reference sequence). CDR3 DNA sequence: TGTGCCACCAGCCTACTCCCCGGCCCCCGGGACACGATCGGTCAGCCCCAGCATTTT. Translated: CATSLLPGPRDTIGQPQHF. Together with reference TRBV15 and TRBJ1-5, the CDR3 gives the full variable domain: DAMVIQNPRYQVTQFGKPVTLSCSQTLNHNVMYWYQQKSSQAPKLLFHYYDKDFNNEADTPDNFQSRRPNTSFCFLDIRSPGLGDTAMYLCATSLLPGPRDTIGQPQHFGDGTRLSIL.

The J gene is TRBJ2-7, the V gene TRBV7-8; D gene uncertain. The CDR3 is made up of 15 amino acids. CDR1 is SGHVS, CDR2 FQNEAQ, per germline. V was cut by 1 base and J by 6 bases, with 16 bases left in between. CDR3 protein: CASSLEWETAREQYF. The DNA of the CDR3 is TGTGCCAGCAGCTTAGAGTGGGAAACGGCCCGCGAGCAGTACTTC.

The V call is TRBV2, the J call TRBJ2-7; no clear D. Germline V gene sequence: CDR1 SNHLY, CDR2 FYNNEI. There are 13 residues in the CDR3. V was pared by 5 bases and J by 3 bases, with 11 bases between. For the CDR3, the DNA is TGTGCCAGCAGTATAGCTCTCGGCTACGAGCAGTACTTC. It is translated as CASSIALGYEQYF.